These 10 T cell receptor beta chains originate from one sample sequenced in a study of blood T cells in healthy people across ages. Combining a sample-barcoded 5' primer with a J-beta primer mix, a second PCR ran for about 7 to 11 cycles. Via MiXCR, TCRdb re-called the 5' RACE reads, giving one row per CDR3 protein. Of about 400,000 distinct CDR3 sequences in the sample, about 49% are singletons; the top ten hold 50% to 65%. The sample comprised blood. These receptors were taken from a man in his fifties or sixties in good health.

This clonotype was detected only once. CDR3 loop: CASSLAGRRDEQFF. Here the CDR3 DNA reads TGTGCCAGCAGCTTAGCGGGACGGCGCGATGAGCAGTTCTTC. V usage is TRBV7-2 and J usage is TRBJ2-1; D possibly uses TRBD1 or TRBD2 (5 bases each). Trimming cost V 0 bases and J 8 bases, with 11 bases left between them. The germline CDR1 and CDR2 sequences are SGHTA and FQGNSA. This CDR3 is built from 14 residues.

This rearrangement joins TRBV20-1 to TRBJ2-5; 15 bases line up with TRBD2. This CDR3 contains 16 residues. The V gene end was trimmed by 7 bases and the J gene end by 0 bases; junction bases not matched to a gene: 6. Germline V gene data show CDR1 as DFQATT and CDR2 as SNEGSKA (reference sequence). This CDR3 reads CSVRGTSGRYQETQYF. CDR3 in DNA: TGCAGTGTCAGAGGGACTAGCGGGAGGTACCAAGAGACCCAGTACTTC.

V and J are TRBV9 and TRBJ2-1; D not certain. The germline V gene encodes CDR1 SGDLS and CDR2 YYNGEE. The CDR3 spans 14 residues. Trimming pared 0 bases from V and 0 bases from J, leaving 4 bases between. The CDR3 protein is CASSVVSSYNEQFF. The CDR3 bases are TGTGCCAGCAGCGTAGTCAGCTCCTACAATGAGCAGTTCTTC.

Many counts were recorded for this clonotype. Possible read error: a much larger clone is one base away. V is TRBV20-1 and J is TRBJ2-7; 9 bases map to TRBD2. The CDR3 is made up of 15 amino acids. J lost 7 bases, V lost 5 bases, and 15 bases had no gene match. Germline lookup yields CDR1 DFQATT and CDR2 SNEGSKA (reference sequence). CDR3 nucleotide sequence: TGCAGTGCTTCCCCCGGGCGAGCGGGAGGCCCGGAGCAGTACTTC. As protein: CSASPGRAGGPEQYF.

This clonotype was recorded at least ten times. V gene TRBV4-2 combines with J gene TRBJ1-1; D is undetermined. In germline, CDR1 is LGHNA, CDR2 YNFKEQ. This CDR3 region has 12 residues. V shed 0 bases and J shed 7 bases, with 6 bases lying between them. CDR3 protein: CASSQDLYEAFF. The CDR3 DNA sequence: TGTGCCAGCAGCCAAGATCTTTATGAAGCTTTCTTT.

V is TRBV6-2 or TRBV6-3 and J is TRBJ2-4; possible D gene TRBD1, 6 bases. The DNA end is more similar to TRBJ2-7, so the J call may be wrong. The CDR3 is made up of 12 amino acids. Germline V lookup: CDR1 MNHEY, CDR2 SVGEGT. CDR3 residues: CASSIQGYEQYF. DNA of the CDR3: TGTGCCAGCAGTATACAGGGCTACGAGCAGTACTTC.

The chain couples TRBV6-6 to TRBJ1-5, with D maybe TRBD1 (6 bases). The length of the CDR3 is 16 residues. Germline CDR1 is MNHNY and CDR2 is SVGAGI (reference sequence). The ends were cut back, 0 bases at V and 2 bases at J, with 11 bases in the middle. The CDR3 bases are TGTGCCAGCAGTTACTCAGCCAGGGGACGCAATCAGCCCCAGCATTTT. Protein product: CASSYSARGRNQPQHF.

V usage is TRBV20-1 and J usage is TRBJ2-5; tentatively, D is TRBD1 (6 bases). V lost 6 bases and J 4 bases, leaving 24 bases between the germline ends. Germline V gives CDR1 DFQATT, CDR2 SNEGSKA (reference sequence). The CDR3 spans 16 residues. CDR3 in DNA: TGCAGTGCAAACCTTCCGGGACATATTACCTTAGAGACCCAGTACTTC. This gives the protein CSANLPGHITLETQYF.

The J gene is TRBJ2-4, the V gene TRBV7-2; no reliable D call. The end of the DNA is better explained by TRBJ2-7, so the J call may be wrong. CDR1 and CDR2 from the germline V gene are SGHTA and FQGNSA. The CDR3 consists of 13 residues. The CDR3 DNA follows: TGTGCCAGCAACAATTTTGGCATCACCGAGCAGTACTTC. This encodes CASNNFGITEQYF.

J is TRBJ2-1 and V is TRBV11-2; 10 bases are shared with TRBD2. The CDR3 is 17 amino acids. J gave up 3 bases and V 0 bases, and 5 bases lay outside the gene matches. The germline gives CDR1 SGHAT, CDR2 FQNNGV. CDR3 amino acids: CASSLESGRALYNEQFF. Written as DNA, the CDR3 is TGTGCCAGCAGCTTAGAGAGCGGGAGGGCCCTCTACAATGAGCAGTTCTTC.